The source of this T cell receptor (beta chain) is a study of low-dose radiotherapy and immunotherapy resistance in tumors. CDR3 length: 13 residues. Germline CDR1 is SGHRS and CDR2 is YFSETQ. V was cut by 0 bases and J by 7 bases, with 8 bases left in between. Time point in this sample: before trial treatment. TRAV- and TRBV-specific primers were used for first-strand cDNA, which covered alpha and beta chains. TCR amplification ran approximately 22 PCR cycles using constant-region and V-primer adapter primers. MiXCR, run by TCRdb on the reads, gives a single entry per CDR3 protein. The sample shows some 88,000 distinct CDR3 sequences, 9% to 9.5% of them seen only once. This clonotype occurred many times.

The specimen was PBMCs, collected before treatment. The chain combines TRBV5-1 with TRBJ2-1; no clear D gene. The origin of this receptor is a male donor with prostate cancer. CDR3 DNA sequence: TGCGCCAGCAGCTTGGCCCCTGAAAATGAGCAGTTCTTC. Translated, it gives CASSLAPENEQFF. Drawing the rest from reference TRBV5-1 and TRBJ2-1, the complete variable domain is KAGVTQTPRYLIKTRGQQVTLSCSPISGHRSVSWYQQTPGQGLQFLFEYFSETQRNKGNFPGRFSGRQFSNSRSEMNVSTLELGDSALYLCASSLAPENEQFFGPGTRLTVL.